A selection of T cell receptor beta chains follows, all from one sample in a study of blood T cell repertoires in COVID-19. Produced via immunoSEQ multiplex PCR; TCRdb's table is partial and in-frame only. The table has about 320,000 clones, roughly 90% seen once; the top ten hold around 2.5%. The sequenced material came from PBMCs or T cells enriched from blood (not recorded which). The receptor source for this set is a man between 60 and 75 years old who had recovered from COVID-19. The CDR3 runs from the conserved cysteine through the conserved F or W. The order of the fields is V gene, clone size, J gene, D gene, CDR3 DNA, CDR3 protein. The D gene is left open where the match is weak. Clone size is stated in some rows and not others, as once, few, many or a class when expanded.

TRBV24-1,-,TRBJ1-5,TRBD1,TGTGCCACCAGTGACCGGACAGGGAGCGGTCAGCCCCAGCATTTT,CATSDRTGSGQPQHF
TRBV19,-,TRBJ1-6,-,TGTGCCAGTAGTTCTAAGGGGCGCGTAACTTCACCCCTCCACTTT,CASSSKGRVTSPLHF
TRBV4-1,once,TRBJ1-6,TRBD1,TGCGCCAGCAGCCATTTACCGGGACAGGGCAATTCACCCCTCCACTTT,CASSHLPGQGNSPLHF
TRBV9,few,TRBJ1-4,-,TGTGCCAGCAGCGCGAAGACAGCAACTAATGAAAAACTGTTTTTT,CASSAKTATNEKLFF
TRBV5-1,-,TRBJ1-2,TRBD1,TGCGCCAGCAGCCAGGGACAGACCTATGGCTACACCTTC,CASSQGQTYGYTF
TRBV2,-,TRBJ1-4,-,TGTGCCAGCAGCCCGGAGGTATCCTTTTGGTTGGAACTGTTTTTT,CASSPEVSFWLELFF
TRBV9,-,TRBJ1-2,-,TGTGCCAGCAGTGGACAGATTTATGGCTACACCTTC,CASSGQIYGYTF
TRBV30,-,TRBJ2-6,-,TGTGCCTGGAACAGGGCTGGGGCCAACGTCCTGACTTTC,CAWNRAGANVLTF
TRBV19,once,TRBJ2-1,-,TGTGCCAGTACCACCAGGGGCTCCTACAATGAGCAGTTCTTC,CASTTRGSYNEQFF
TRBV5-4,-,TRBJ1-1,TRBD1,TGTGCCAGCAGCTTGGGGACAGGGGGCTCGAACACTGAAGCTTTCTTT,CASSLGTGGSNTEAFF
TRBV3-1/TRBV3-2,-,TRBJ1-6,TRBD1,TGTGCCAGCGGGATCCGGGACAGAAATTCACCCCTCCACTTT,CASGIRDRNSPLHF
TRBV4-3,-,TRBJ1-4,-,TGCGCCAGCAGCCATGAAGGCCCCGTGGGGGGAGGCGAAAAACTGTTTTTT,CASSHEGPVGGGEKLFF